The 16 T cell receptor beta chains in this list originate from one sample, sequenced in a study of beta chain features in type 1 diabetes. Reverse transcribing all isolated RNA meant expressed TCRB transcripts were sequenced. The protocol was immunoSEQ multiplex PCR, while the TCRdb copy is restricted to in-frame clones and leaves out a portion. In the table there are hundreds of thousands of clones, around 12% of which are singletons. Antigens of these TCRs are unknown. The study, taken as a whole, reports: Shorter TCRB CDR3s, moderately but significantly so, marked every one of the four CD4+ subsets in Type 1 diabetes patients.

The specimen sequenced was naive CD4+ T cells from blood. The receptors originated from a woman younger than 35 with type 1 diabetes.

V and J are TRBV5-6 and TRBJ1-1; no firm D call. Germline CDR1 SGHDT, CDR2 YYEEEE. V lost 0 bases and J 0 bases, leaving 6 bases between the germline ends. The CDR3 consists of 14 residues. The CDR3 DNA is TGTGCCAGCAGCTTGGCCGCGATGAACACTGAAGCTTTCTTT. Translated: CASSLAAMNTEAFF.

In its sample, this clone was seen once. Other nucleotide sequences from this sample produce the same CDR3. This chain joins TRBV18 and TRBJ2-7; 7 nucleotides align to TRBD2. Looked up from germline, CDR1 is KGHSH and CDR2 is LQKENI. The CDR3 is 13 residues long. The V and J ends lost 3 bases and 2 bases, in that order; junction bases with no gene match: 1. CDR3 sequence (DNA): TGTGCCAGCTCACCCGGACTAGCCTACGAGCAGTACTTC. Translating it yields CASSPGLAYEQYF.

The CDR3 DNA reads TGTGCCAGCAGTGAAGTCCGGGGGGCGAAGGAAAAACTGTTTTTT. Protein: CASSEVRGAKEKLFF. The chain employs TRBV2 and TRBJ1-4; weak D call: TRBD1 (6 bases). The germline gives CDR1 SNHLY, CDR2 FYNNEI. V lost 1 base and J 8 bases, leaving 14 bases between the germline ends. There are 15 residues in the CDR3.

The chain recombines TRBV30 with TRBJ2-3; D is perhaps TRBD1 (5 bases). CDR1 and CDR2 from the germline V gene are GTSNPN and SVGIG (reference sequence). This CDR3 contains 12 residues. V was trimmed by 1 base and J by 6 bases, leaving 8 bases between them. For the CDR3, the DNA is TGTGCCTGGAGTGCCTACAGGGATACGCAGTATTTT. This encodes CAWSAYRDTQYF.

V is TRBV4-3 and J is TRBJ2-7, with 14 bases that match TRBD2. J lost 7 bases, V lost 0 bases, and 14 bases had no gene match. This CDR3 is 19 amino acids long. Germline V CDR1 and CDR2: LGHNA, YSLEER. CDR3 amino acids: CASSQDWTSGRWDLSEQYF. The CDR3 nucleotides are TGCGCCAGCAGCCAAGACTGGACTAGCGGGAGGTGGGACCTTAGTGAGCAGTACTTC.

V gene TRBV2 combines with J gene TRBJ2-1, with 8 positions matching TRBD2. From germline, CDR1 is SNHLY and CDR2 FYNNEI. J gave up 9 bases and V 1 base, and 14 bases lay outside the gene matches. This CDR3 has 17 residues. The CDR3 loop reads CASSEDKRNRGGAEQFF. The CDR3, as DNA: TGTGCCAGCAGTGAAGATAAGCGGAACCGGGGGGGAGCTGAGCAGTTCTTC.

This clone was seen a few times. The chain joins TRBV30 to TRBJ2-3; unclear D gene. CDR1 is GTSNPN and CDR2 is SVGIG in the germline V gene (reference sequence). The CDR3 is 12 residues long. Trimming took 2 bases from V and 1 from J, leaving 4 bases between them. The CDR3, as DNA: TGTGCCTGGAGTCCCGGCACAGATACGCAGTATTTT. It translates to CAWSPGTDTQYF.

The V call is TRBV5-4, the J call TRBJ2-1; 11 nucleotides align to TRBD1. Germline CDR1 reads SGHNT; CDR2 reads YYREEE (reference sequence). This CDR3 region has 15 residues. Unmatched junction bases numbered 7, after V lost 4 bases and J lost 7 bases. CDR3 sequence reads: CASSVGQGVENEQFF. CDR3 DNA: TGTGCCAGCAGCGTGGGACAGGGGGTGGAAAATGAGCAGTTCTTC.

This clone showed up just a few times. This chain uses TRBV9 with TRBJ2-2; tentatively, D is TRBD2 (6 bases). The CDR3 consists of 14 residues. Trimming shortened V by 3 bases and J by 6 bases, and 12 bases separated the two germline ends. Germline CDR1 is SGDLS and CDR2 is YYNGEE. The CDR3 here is CASSEGLMAGELFF. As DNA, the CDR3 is TGTGCCAGCAGCGAGGGACTGATGGCCGGGGAGCTGTTTTTT.

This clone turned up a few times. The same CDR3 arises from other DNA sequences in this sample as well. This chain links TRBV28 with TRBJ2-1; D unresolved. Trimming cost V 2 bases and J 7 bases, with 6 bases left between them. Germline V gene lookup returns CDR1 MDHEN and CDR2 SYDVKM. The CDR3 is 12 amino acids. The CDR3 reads CASSLRRNEQFF. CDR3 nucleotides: TGTGCCAGCAGTTTACGGCGGAATGAGCAGTTCTTC.

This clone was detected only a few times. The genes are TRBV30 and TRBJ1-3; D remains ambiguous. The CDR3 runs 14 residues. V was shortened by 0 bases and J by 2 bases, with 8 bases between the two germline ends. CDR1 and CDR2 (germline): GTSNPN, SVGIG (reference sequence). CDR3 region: CAWSVDQTGNTIYF. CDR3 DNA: TGTGCCTGGAGTGTAGATCAGACTGGAAACACCATATATTTT.

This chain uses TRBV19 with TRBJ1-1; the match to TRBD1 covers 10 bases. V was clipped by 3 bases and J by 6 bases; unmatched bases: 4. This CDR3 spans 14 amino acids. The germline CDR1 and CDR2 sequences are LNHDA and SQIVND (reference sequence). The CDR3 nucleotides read TGTGCCAGTAGTATCCCGGGACAGGGGCCTGAAGCTTTCTTT. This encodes CASSIPGQGPEAFF.

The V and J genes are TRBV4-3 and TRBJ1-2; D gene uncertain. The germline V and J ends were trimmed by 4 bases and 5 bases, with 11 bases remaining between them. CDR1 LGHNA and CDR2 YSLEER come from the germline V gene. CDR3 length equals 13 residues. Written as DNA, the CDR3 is TGCGCCAGCAGCCCAATTACCGGGTATGGCTACACCTTC. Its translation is CASSPITGYGYTF.

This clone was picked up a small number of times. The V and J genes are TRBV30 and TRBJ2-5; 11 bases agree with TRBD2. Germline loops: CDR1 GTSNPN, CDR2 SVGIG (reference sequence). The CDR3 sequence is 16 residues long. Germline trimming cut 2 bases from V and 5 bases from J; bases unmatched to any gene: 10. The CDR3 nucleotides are TGTGCCTGGAGTCCTAGCGGGAGGCTAAGCGGGGAGACCCAGTACTTC. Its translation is CAWSPSGRLSGETQYF. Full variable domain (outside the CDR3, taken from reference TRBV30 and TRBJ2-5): SQTIHQWPATLVQPVGSPLSLECTVEGTSNPNLYWYRQAAGRGLQLLFYSVGIGQISSEVPQNLSASRPQDRQFILSSKKLLLSDSGFYLCAWSPSGRLSGETQYFGPGTRLLVL.

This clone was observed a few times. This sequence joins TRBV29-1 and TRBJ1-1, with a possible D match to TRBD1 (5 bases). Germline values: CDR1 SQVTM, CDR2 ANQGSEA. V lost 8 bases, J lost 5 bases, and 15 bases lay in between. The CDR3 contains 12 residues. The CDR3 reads CSIWGGGTEAFF. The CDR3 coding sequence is TGCAGCATCTGGGGGGGTGGTACTGAAGCTTTCTTT.

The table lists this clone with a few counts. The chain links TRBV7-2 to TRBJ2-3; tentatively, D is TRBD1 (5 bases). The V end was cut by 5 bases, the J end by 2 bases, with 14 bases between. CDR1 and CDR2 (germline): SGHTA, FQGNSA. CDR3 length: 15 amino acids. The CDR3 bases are TGTGCCAGCAGCCGCCGACAGAGCCACACAGATACGCAGTATTTT. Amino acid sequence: CASSRRQSHTDTQYF. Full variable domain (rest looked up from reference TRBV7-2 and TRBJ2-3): GAGVSQSPSNKVTEKGKDVELRCDPISGHTALYWYRQSLGQGLEFLIYFQGNSAPDKSGLPSDRFSAERTGGSVSTLTIQRTQQEDSAVYLCASSRRQSHTDTQYFGPGTRLTVL.